One sample yielded the 8 T cell receptor beta chains listed below, sequenced in a study of post-analysis software for immune sequencing data. Overall study findings and caveats: Relative to controls, patients had about 5 TRBV segments at higher frequency, with TRBV5-6, TRBV5-1 and TRBV20-1 among these.

Their antigens remain unidentified. TCR beta cDNA libraries had unique molecular identifiers. A single record per CDR3 protein comes from TCRdb applying MiXCR to the PCR reads. The sample shows about half a million distinct CDR3 sequences, less than 45% of them seen only once. Specimen: blood. The receptors here all came from a girl aged 10 to 17 with multiple sclerosis.

This clonotype came up a few times. The rearrangement joins TRBV29-1 to TRBJ2-7; D could derive from TRBD1 or TRBD2 (5 bases each). Trimming left V 7 bases short and J 1 base short, with 14 bases between. The CDR3 has 13 amino acids. CDR1 is SQVTM and CDR2 is ANQGSEA in the germline V gene. The CDR3 sequence is CSATGTDSYEQYF. For the CDR3, the DNA is TGCAGCGCTACGGGGACGGATTCCTACGAGCAGTACTTC.

Only a few counts were recorded for this clonotype. The gene calls are TRBV7-8 and TRBJ2-1, with TRBD2 identical over 11 bases. Losses at the gene ends were 2 bases for V and 7 bases for J; bases not matched to a gene: 4. The CDR3 runs 15 residues. Germline-derived CDR1 and CDR2 are SGHVS and FQNEAQ. Here the CDR3 reads CASSLWLAGGNEQFF. In DNA form, the CDR3 reads TGTGCCAGCAGCTTATGGCTAGCGGGAGGAAATGAGCAGTTCTTC.

The rearrangement joins TRBV2 to TRBJ2-1, with 13 nucleotides matching TRBD2. In germline, CDR1 is SNHLY, CDR2 FYNNEI. This CDR3 is 12 amino acids long. V was pared by 8 bases and J by 13 bases, with 5 bases of the junction left unmatched. CDR3 amino acids: CASGRTSGRQFF. For the CDR3, the DNA is TGTGCCAGCGGACGGACTAGCGGGAGACAGTTCTTC.

Only a few counts were recorded for this clonotype. CDR3 amino acids: CASSLRTSGAETQYF. The CDR3 DNA reads as TGTGCCAGCAGTTTAAGGACTAGCGGAGCAGAGACCCAGTACTTC. The rearrangement links TRBV12-3 or TRBV12-4 to TRBJ2-5, with 10 bases matching TRBD2. The CDR3 has 15 residues. The junction had 4 bases not matched to a gene; V was cut back by 2 bases and J by 4 bases.

This chain links TRBV5-1 with TRBJ2-1; 12 bases map to TRBD2. Looked up from germline, CDR1 is SGHRS and CDR2 is YFSETQ. The CDR3 contains 17 residues. The junction had 13 bases not matched to a gene; V was cut back by 4 bases and J by 8 bases. Here the CDR3 DNA reads TGCGCCAGCAGCCGGGCCCCGACTAGCGGGAGTAGCCATGAGCAGTTCTTC. Residues: CASSRAPTSGSSHEQFF.

The chain couples TRBV4-2 to TRBJ2-3; 10 bases match TRBD2. This CDR3 contains 17 residues. Looked up from germline, CDR1 is LGHNA and CDR2 is YNFKEQ. V was pared by 0 bases and J by 1 base, with 4 bases of the junction left unmatched. This chain's CDR3 is CASSQDLAGAGTDTQYF. The CDR3 region has the DNA TGTGCCAGCAGCCAAGACCTAGCGGGAGCTGGCACAGATACGCAGTATTTT.

The chain links TRBV5-1 to TRBJ1-1; perhaps TRBD1 as D (6 bases). Deletions cut 1 base from V and 1 base from J, with 11 bases between. Germline V CDR1 and CDR2: SGHRS, YFSETQ. CDR3 length: 15 residues. CDR3 residues: CASSLTGHSNTEAFF. The CDR3 DNA follows: TGCGCCAGCAGCTTGACGGGACACTCGAACACTGAAGCTTTCTTT.

The genes are TRBV20-1 and TRBJ2-5; D remains ambiguous. There are 12 residues in the CDR3. The germline gives CDR1 DFQATT, CDR2 SNEGSKA (reference sequence). In DNA, the CDR3 is TGCAGGGCTCCCCCCGTTGGGGAGACCCAGTACTTC. This encodes CRAPPVGETQYF.